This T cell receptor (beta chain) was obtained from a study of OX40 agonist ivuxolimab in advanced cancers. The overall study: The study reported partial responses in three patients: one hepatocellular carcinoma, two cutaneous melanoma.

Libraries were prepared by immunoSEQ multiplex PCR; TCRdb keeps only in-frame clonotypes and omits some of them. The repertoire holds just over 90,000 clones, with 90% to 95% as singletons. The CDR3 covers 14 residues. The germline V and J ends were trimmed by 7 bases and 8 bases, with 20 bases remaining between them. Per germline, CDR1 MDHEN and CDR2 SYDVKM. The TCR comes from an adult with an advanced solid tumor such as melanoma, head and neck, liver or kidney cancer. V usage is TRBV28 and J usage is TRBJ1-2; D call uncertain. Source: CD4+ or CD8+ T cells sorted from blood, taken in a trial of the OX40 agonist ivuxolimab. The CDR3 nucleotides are TGTGCCAGCAACTTACAGATCCTTGGAGGGGGCTACACCTTC. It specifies CASNLQILGGGYTF.